This entry describes one TCR beta chain. Its antigen is unknown. Trimming removed 4 bases at V and 4 bases at J, with 7 bases between. Germline V gene lookup returns CDR1 LNHDA and CDR2 SQIVND (reference sequence). The CDR3 length is 13 residues. The naive CD8 subset, CD45RO-negative cells positively selected for CCR7, excluded terminally differentiated effector memory CD45RA+ cells. These data originate in a study of shared clonotypes between healthy human individuals. Study details: A couple of women and a few men aged 18 to 49 made up the donors. Researchers assigned three CD4 naive, three CD4 memory, two CD8 naive and one CD8 memory plate to each donor.

Regarding the study as a whole: Sequencing depth was predicted to influence how clonotypes are shared among donors.

Profiled with immunoSEQ multiplex PCR; TCRdb holds only in-frame clones, not every one. The data contain about 2,200,000 clones, roughly 91% of them singletons. This TCR was recovered from a man between 18 and 35 years old in good health. Some clones in this sample may be carry-over from other donors' samples. The J gene is TRBJ2-2, the V gene TRBV19, with a possible D match to TRBD2 (5 bases). The sequenced sample was naive CD8+ T cells from PBMCs. The CDR3 DNA sequence: TGTGCCAGTAGTACGGAGGTCACCGGGGAGCTGTTTTTT. This codes for CASSTEVTGELFF.